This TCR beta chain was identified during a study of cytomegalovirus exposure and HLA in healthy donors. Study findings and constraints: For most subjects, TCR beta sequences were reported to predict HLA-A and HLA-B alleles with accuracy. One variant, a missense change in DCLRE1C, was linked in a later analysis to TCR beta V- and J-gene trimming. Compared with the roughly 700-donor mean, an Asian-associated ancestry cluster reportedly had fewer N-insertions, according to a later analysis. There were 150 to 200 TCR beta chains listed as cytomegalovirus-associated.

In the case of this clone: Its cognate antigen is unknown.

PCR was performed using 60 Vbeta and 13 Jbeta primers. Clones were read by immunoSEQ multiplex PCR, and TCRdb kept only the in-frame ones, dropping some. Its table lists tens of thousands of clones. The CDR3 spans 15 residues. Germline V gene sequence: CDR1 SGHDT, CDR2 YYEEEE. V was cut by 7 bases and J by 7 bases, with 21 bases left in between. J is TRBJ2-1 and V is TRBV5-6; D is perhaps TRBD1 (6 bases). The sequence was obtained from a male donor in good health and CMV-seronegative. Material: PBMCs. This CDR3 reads CASSTDRTPRNEQFF. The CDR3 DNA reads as TGTGCCAGCTCGACCGACAGGACCCCTCGGAATGAGCAGTTCTTC. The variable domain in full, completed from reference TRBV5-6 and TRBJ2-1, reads DAGVTQSPTHLIKTRGQQVTLRCSPKSGHDTVSWYQQALGQGPQFIFQYYEEEERQRGNFPDRFSGHQFPNYSSELNVNALLLGDSALYLCASSTDRTPRNEQFFGPGTRLTVL.